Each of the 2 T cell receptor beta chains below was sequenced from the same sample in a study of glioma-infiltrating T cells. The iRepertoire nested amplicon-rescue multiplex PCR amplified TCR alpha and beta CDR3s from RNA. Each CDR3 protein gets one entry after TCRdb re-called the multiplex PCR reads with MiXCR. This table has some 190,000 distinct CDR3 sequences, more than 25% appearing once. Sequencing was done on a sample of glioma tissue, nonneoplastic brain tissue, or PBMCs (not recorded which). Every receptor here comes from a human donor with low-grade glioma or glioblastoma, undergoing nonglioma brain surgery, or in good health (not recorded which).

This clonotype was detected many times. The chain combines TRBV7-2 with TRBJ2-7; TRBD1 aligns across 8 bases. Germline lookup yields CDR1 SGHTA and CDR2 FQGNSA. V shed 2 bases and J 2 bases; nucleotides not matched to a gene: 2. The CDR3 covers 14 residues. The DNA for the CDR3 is TGTGCCAGCAGCTTACCGGACAGGGCCTACGAGCAGTACTTC. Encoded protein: CASSLPDRAYEQYF.

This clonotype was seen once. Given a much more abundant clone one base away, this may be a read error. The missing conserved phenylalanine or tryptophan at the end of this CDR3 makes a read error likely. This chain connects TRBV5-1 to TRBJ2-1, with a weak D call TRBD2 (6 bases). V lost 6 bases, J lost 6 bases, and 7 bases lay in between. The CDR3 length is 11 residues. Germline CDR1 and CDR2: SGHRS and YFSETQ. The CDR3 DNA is TGCGCCAGCACGACTAGCAATGAGCAGTTCTCC. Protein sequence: CASTTSNEQFS.